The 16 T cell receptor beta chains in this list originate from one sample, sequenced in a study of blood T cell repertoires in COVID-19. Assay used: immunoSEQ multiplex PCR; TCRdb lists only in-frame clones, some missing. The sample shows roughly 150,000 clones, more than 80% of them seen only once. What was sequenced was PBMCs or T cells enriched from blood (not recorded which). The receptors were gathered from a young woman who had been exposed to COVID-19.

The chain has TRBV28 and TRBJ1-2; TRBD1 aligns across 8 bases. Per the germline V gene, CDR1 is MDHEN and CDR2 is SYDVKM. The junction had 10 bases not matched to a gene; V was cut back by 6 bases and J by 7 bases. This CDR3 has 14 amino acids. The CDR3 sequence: CASRLQGVFAGYTF. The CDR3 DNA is TGTGCCAGCAGGTTACAGGGGGTGTTTGCTGGCTACACCTTC.

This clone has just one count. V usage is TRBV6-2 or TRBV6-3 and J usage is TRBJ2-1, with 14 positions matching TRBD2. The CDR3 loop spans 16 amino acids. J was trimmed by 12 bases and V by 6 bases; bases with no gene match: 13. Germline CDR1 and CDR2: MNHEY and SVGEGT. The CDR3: CASSHGTSGSVRRQFF. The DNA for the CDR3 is TGTGCCAGCAGCCACGGGACTAGCGGGAGCGTAAGACGGCAGTTCTTC.

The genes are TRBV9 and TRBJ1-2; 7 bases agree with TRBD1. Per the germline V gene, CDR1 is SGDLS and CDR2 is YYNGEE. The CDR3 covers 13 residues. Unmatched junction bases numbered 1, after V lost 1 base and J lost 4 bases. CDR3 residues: CASSVRDSYGYTF. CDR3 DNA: TGTGCCAGCAGCGTAAGGGACAGCTATGGCTACACCTTC. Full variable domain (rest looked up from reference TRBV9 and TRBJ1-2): DSGVTQTPKHLITATGQRVTLRCSPRSGDLSVYWYQQSLDQGLQFLIQYYNGEERAKGNILERFSAQQFPDLHSELNLSSLELGDSALYFCASSVRDSYGYTFGSGTRLTVV.

The CDR3 sequence is CASSPTYTGELFF. The CDR3 coding sequence is TGTGCCAGCTCACCAACTTACACCGGGGAGCTGTTTTTT. The chain joins TRBV18 to TRBJ2-2; D not resolved. CDR1 is KGHSH, CDR2 LQKENI, per germline. Trimming removed 2 bases from V and 3 bases from J, with 4 bases in between. The CDR3 extends over 13 amino acids.

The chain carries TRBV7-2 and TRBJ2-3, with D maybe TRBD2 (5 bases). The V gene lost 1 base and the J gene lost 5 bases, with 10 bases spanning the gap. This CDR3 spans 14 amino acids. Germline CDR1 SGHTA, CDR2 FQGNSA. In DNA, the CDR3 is TGTGCCAGCAGCTTAGATAGGGAGAGAGATACGCAGTATTTT. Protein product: CASSLDRERDTQYF.

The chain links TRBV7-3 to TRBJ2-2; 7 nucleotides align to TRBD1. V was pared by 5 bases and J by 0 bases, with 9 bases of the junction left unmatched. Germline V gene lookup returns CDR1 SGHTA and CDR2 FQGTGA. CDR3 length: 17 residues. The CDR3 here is CASSTHPQGSNTGELFF. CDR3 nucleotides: TGTGCCAGCAGCACGCACCCACAGGGGTCGAACACCGGGGAGCTGTTTTTT. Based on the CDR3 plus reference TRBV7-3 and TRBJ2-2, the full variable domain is GAGVSQTPSNKVTEKGKYVELRCDPISGHTALYWYRQSLGQGPEFLIYFQGTGAADDSGLPNDRFFAVRPEGSVSTLKIQRTERGDSAVYLCASSTHPQGSNTGELFFGEGSRLTVL.

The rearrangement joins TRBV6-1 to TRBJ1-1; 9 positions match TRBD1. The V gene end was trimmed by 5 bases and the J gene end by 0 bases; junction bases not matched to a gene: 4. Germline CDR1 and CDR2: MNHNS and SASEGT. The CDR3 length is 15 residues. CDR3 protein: CASSIRDRVNTEAFF. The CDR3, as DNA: TGTGCCAGCAGTATCCGGGACAGGGTGAACACTGAAGCTTTCTTT.

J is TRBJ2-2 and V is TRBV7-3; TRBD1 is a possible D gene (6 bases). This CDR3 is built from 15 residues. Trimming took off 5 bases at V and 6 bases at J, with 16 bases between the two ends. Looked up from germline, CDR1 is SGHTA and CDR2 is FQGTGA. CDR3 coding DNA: TGTGCCAGCAGCCCCCCGGGACAAGGACCCGGGGAGCTGTTTTTT. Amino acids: CASSPPGQGPGELFF.

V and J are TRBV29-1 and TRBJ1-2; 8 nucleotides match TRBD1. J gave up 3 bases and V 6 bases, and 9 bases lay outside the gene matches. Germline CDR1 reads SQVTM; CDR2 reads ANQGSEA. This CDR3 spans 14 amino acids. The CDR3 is CSVEGQVLDYGYTF. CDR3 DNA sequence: TGCAGCGTCGAGGGACAGGTGTTAGACTATGGCTACACCTTC. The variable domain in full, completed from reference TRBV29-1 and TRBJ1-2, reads SAVISQKPSRDICQRGTSLTIQCQVDSQVTMMFWYRQQPGQSLTLIATANQGSEATYESGFVIDKFPISRPNLTFSTLTVSNMSPEDSSIYLCSVEGQVLDYGYTFGSGTRLTVV.

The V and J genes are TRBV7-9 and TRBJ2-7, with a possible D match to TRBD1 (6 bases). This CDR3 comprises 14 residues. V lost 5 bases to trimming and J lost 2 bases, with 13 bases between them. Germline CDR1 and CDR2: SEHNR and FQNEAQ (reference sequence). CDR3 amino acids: CASSIDRSPYEQYF. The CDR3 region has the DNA TGTGCCAGCAGCATAGACAGGAGCCCCTACGAGCAGTACTTC.

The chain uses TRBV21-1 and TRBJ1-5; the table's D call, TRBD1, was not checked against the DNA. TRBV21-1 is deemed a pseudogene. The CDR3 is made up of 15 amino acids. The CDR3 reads CASSKVTGEDQPQHF. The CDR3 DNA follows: TGTGCCAGCAGCAAAGTTACAGGGGAGGATCAGCCCCAGCATTTT.

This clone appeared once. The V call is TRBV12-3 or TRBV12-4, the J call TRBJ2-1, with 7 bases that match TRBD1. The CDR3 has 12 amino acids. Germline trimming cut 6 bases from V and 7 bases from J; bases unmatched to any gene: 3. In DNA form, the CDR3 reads TGTGCCAGCAGGTTACAGGGGAATGAGCAGTTCTTC. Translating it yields CASRLQGNEQFF.

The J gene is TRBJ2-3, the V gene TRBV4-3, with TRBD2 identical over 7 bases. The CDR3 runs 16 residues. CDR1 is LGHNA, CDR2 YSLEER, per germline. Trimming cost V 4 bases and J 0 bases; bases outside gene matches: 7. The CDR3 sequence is CASSRDLAVSTDTQYF. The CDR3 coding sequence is TGCGCCAGCAGCCGCGATCTAGCGGTTAGCACAGATACGCAGTATTTT.

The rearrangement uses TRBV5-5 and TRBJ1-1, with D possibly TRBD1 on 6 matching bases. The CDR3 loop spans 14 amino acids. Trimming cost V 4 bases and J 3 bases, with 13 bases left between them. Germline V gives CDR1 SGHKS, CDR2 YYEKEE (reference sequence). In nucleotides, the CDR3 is TGTGCCAGCAGCATTCCACAGGGACACACTGAAGCTTTCTTT. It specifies CASSIPQGHTEAFF.

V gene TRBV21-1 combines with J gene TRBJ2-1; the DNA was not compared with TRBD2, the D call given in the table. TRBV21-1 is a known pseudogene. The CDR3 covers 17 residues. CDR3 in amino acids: CASSKVGGAGPYNEQFF. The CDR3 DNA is TGTGCCAGCAGCAAAGTGGGGGGGGCTGGTCCTTACAATGAGCAGTTCTTC.

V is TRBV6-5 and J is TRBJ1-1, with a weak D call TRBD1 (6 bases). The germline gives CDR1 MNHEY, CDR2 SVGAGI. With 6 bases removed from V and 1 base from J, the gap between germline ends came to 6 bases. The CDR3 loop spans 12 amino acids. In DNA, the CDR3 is TGTGCCAGCAGGACAGGGAACACTGAAGCTTTCTTT. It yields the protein CASRTGNTEAFF.